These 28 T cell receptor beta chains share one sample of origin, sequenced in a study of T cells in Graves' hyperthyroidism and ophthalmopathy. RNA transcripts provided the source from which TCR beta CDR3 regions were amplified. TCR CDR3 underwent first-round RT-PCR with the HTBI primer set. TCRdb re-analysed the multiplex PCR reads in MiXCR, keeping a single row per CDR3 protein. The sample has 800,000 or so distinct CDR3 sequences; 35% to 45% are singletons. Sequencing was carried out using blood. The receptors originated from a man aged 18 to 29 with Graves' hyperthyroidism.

This CDR3 reads CSVGNRGRNTEAFF. The DNA of the CDR3 is TGCAGCGTCGGCAACAGGGGGCGGAACACTGAAGCTTTCTTT. The J gene is TRBJ1-1, the V gene TRBV29-1; TRBD1 matches at 9 bases. The V gene end was trimmed by 6 bases and the J gene end by 1 base; junction bases not matched to a gene: 6. The germline V gene encodes CDR1 SQVTM and CDR2 ANQGSEA. This CDR3 comprises 14 residues. Drawing the rest from reference TRBV29-1 and TRBJ1-1, the complete variable domain is SAVISQKPSRDICQRGTSLTIQCQVDSQVTMMFWYRQQPGQSLTLIATANQGSEATYESGFVIDKFPISRPNLTFSTLTVSNMSPEDSSIYLCSVGNRGRNTEAFFGQGTRLTVV.

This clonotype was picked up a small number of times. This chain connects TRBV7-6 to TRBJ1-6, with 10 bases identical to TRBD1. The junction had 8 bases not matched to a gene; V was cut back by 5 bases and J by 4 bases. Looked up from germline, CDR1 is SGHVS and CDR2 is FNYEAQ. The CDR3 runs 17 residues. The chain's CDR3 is CASSQGGTGVYNSPLHF. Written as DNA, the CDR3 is TGTGCCAGCAGCCAAGGGGGGACAGGGGTTTATAATTCACCCCTCCACTTT.

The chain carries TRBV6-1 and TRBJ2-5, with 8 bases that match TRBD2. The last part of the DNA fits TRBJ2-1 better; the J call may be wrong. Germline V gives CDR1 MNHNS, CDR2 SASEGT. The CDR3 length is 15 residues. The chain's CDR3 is CASNVGGRSSNEQFF. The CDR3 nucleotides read TGTGCCAGCAACGTTGGCGGGAGGTCTTCGAATGAGCAGTTCTTC.

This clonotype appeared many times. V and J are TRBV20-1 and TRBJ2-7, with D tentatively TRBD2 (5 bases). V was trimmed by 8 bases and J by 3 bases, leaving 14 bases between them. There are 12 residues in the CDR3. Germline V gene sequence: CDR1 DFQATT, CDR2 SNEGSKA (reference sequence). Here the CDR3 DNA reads TGCAGTACGGAGGCCAAACTCTACGAGCAGTACTTC. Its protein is CSTEAKLYEQYF.

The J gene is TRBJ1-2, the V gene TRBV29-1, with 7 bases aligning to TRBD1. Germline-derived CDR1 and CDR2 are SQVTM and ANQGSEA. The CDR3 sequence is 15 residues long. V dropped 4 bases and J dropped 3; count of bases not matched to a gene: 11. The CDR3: CSVVGLTGLDYGYTF. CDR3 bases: TGCAGCGTTGTGGGACTGACAGGGTTGGACTATGGCTACACCTTC.

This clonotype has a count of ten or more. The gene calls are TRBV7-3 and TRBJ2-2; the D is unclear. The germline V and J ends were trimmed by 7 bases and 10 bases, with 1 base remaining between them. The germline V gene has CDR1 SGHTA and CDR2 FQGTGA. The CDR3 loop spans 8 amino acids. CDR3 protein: CASKELFF. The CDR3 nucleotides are TGTGCCAGCAAGGAGCTGTTTTTT.

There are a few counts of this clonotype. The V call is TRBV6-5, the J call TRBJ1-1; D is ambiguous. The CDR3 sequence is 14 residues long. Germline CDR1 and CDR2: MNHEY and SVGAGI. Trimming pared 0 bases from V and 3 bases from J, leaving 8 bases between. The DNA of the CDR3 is TGTGCCAGCAGTTACTCCCACACCTACACTGAAGCTTTCTTT. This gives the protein CASSYSHTYTEAFF.

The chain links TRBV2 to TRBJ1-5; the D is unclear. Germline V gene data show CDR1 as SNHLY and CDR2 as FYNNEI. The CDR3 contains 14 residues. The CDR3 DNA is TGTGCTAGATCTTGGCGGCGGGATAATCAGCCCCAGCATTTT. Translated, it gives CARSWRRDNQPQHF.

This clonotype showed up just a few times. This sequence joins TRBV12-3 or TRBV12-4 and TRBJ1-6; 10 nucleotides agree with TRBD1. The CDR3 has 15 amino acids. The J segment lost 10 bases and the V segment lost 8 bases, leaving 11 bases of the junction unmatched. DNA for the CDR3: TGTGCCAGCGGGGGGACAGGGGATACTAGATCACCCCTCCACTTT. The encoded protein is CASGGTGDTRSPLHF.

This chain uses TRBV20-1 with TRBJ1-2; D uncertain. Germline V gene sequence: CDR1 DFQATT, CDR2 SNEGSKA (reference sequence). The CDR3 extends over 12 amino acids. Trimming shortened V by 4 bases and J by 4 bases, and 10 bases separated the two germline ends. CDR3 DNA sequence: TGCAGTGCTAAGGAAAACGTCTATGGCTACACCTTC. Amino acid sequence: CSAKENVYGYTF.

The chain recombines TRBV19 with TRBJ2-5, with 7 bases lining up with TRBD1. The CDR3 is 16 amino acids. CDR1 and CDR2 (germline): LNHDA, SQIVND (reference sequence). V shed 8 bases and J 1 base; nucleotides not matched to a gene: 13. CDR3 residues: CASPIGLRDSQETQYF. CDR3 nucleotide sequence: TGTGCCAGTCCCATAGGGCTCCGGGACAGCCAAGAGACCCAGTACTTC.

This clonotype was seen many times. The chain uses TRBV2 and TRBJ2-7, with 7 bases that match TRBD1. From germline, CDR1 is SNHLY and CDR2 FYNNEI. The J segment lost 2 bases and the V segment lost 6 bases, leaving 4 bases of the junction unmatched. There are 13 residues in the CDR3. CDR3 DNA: TGTGCCAGCAGCTTGACAGGGACCTACGAGCAGTACTTC. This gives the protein CASSLTGTYEQYF.

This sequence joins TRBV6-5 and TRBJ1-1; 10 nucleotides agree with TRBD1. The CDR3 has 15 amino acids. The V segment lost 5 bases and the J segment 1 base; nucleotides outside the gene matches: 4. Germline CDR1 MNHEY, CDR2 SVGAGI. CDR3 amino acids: CASSPDRGQNTEAFF. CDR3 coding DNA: TGTGCCAGCAGTCCCGACAGGGGGCAGAACACTGAAGCTTTCTTT.

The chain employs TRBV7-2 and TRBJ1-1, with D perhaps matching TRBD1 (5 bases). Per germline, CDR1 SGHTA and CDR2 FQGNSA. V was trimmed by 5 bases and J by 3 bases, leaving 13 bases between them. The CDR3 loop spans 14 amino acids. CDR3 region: CASSHPDRHTEAFF. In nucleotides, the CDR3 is TGTGCCAGCAGCCACCCAGACAGACACACTGAAGCTTTCTTT.

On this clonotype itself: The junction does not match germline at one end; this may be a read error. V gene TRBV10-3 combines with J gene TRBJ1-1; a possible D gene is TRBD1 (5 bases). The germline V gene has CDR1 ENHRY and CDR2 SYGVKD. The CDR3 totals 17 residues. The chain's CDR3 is CASSEPLALSGNTEAFF. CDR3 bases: TGTGCCAGCAGCGAACCATTAGCCCTCTCAGGGAACACCGAAGCTTTCTTT.

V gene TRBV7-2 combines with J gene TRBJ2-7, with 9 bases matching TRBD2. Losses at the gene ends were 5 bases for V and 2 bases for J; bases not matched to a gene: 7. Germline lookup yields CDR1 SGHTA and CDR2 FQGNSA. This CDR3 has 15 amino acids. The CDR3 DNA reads TGTGCCAGCAGCCAAGCGGGAGGCGTCCCCTACGAGCAGTACTTC. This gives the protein CASSQAGGVPYEQYF.

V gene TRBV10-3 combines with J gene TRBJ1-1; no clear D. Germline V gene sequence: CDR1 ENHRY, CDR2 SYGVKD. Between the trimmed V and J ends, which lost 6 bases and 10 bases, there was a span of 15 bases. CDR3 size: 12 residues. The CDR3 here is CAIRPEGDGAFF. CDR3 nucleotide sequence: TGTGCCATCAGACCCGAGGGCGATGGAGCTTTCTTT.

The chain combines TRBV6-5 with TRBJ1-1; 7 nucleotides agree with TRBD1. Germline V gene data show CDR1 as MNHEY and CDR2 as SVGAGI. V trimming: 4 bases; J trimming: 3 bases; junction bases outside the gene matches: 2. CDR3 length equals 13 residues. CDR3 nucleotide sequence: TGTGCCAGCAGTTCGGGACAGCACACTGAAGCTTTCTTT. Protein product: CASSSGQHTEAFF.

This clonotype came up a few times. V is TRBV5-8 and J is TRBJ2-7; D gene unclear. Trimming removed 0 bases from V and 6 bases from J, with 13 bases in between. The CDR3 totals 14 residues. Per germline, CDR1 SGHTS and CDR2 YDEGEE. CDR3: CASSLGGPFGEQYF. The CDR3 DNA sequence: TGTGCCAGCAGCTTGGGTGGTCCATTCGGCGAGCAGTACTTC.

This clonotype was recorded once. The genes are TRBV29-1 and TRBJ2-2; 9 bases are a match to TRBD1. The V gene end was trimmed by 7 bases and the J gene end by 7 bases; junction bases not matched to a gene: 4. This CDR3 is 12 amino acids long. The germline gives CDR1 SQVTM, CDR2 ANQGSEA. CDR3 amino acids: CSGSTGGGELFF. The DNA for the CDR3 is TGCAGCGGTTCGACAGGGGGCGGGGAGCTGTTTTTT.

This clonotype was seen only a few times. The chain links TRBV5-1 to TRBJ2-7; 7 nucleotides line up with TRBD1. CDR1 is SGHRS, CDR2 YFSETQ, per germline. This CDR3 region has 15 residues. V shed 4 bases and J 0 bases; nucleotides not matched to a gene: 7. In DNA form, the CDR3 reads TGCGCCAGCAGCCGAGAGGACAGGAGCTCCTACGAGCAGTACTTC. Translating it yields CASSREDRSSYEQYF.

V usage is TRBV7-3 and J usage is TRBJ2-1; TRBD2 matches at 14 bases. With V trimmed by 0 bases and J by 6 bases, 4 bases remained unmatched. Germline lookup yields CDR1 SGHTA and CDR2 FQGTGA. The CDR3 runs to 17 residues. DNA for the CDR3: TGTGCCAGCAGCTTAACAAAGGGACTAGCGGGAGTCAATGAGCAGTTCTTC. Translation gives CASSLTKGLAGVNEQFF. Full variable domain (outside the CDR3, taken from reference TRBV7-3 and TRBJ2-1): GAGVSQTPSNKVTEKGKYVELRCDPISGHTALYWYRQSLGQGPEFLIYFQGTGAADDSGLPNDRFFAVRPEGSVSTLKIQRTERGDSAVYLCASSLTKGLAGVNEQFFGPGTRLTVL.

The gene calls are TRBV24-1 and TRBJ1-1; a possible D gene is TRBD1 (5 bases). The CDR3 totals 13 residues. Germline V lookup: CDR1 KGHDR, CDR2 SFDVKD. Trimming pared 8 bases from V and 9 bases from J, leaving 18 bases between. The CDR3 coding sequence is TGTGCCACCAAGAGCGGGACCCAGGGAAAAGCTTTCTTT. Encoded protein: CATKSGTQGKAFF.

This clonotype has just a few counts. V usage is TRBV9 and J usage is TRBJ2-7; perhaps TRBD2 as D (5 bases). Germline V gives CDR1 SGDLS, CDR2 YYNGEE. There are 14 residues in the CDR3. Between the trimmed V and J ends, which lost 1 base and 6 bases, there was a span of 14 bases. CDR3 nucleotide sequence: TGTGCCAGCAGCGTACGCGAGGGCCTAAGCGAGCAGTACTTC. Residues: CASSVREGLSEQYF. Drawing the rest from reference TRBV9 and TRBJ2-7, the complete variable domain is DSGVTQTPKHLITATGQRVTLRCSPRSGDLSVYWYQQSLDQGLQFLIQYYNGEERAKGNILERFSAQQFPDLHSELNLSSLELGDSALYFCASSVREGLSEQYFGPGTRLTVT.

CDR3 sequence (DNA): TGTGCCAGCAGCCAAGCCCCGGTGGACAGGGGTGGGCAGCCCCAGCATTTT. Translated: CASSQAPVDRGGQPQHF. This chain connects TRBV9 to TRBJ1-5; the match to TRBD1 covers 9 bases. This CDR3 has 17 amino acids. V was pared by 4 bases and J by 7 bases, with 15 bases of the junction left unmatched. Germline V CDR1 and CDR2: SGDLS, YYNGEE. The full variable domain, its missing parts supplied by reference TRBV9 and TRBJ1-5, is DSGVTQTPKHLITATGQRVTLRCSPRSGDLSVYWYQQSLDQGLQFLIQYYNGEERAKGNILERFSAQQFPDLHSELNLSSLELGDSALYFCASSQAPVDRGGQPQHFGDGTRLSIL.

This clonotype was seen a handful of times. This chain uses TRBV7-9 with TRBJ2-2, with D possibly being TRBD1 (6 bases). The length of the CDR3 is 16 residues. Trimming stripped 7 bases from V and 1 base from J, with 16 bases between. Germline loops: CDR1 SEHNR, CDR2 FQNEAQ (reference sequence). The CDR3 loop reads CASTPTGTKNTGELFF. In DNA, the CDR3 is TGTGCCAGCACCCCCACCGGGACAAAGAACACCGGGGAGCTGTTTTTT.

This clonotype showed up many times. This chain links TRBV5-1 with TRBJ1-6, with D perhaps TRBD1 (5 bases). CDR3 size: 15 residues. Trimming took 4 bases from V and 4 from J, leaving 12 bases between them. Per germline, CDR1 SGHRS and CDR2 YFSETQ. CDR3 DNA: TGCGCCAGCAGCATCGGGACTGAGTATAATTCACCCCTCCACTTT. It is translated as CASSIGTEYNSPLHF.

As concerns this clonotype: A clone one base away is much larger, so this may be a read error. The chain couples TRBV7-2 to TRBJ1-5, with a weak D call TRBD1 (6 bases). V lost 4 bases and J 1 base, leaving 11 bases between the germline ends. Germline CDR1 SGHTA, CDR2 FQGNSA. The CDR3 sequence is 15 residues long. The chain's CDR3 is CASSSGDTSNQPQHF. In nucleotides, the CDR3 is TGTGCCAGCAGCTCAGGGGACACCAGCAATCAGCCCCAGCATTTT.